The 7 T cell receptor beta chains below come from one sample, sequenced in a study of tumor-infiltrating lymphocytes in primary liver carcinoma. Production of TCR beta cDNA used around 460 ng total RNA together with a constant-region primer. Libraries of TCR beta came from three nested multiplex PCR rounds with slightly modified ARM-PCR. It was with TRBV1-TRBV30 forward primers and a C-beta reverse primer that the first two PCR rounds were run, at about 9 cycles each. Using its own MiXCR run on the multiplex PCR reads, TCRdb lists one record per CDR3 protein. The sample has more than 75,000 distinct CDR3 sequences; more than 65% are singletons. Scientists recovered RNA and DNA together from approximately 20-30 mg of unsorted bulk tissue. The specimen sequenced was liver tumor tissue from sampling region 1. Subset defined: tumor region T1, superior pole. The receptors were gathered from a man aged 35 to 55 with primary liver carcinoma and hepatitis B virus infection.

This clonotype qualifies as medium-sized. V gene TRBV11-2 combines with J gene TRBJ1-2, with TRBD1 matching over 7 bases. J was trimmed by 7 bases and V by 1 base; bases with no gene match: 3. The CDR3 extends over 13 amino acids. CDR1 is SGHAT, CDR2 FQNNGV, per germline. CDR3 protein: CASSLGQGGGYTF. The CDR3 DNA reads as TGTGCCAGCAGCTTAGGACAGGGAGGTGGCTACACCTTC.

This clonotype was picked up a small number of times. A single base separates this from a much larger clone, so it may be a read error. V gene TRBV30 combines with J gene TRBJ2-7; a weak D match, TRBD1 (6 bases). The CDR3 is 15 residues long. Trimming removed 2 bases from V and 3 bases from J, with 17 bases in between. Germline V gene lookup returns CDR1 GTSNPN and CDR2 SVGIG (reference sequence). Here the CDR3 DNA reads TGTGCCTGGAGTACTGGGGGCGTGGTTAGCTACGAGCAGTACTTC. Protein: CAWSTGGVVSYEQYF.

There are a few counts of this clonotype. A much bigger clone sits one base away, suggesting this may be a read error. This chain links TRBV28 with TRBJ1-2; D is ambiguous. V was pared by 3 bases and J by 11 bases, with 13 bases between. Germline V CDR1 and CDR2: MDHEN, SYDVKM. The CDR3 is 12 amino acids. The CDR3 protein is CASSFIGLGYTF. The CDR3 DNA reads TGTGCCAGCAGTTTTATTGGGCTTGGTTACACCTTC.

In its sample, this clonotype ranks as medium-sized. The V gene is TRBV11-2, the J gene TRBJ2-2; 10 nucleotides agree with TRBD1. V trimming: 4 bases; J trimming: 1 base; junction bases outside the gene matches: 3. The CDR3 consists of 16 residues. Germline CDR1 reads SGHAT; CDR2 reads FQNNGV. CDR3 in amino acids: CASSWGQGLNTGELFF. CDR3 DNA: TGTGCCAGCAGCTGGGGACAGGGGTTGAACACCGGGGAGCTGTTTTTT.

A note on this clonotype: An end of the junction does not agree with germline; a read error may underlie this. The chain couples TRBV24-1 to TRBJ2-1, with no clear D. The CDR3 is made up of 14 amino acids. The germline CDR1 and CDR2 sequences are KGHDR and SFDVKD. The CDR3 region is CVTSDLVGIGEQFF. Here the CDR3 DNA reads TGTGTCACCAGTGACTTAGTTGGGATCGGTGAGCAGTTCTTC.

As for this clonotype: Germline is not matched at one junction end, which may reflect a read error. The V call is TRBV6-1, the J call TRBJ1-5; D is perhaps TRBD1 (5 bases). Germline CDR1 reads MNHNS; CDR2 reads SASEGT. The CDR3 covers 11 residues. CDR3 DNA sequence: TGTGTCAGCAGTGAAGGGGTCTTGCAGCACTTT. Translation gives CVSSEGVLQHF.

CDR3 in DNA: TGTGCCAGCAATGACGCTCAGACACAGTACCAAGAGACCCAGTACTTC. Its translation is CASNDAQTQYQETQYF. This chain joins TRBV2 and TRBJ2-5, with D uncertain. The germline V gene has CDR1 SNHLY and CDR2 FYNNEI. V was clipped by 7 bases and J by 0 bases, with 18 bases between them. The CDR3 runs to 16 residues.